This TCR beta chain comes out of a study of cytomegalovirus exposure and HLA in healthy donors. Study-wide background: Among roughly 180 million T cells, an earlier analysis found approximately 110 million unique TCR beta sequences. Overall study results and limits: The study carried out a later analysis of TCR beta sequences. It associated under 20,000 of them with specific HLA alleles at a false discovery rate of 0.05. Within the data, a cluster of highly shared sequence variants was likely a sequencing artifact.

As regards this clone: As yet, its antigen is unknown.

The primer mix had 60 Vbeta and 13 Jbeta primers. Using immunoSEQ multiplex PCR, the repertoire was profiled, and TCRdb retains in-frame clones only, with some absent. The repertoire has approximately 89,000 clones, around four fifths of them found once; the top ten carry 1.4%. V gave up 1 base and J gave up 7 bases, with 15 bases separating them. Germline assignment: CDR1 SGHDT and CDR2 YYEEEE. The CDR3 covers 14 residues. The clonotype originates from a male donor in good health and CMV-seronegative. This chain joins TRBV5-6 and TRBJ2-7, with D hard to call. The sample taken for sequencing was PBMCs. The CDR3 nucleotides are TGTGCCAGCAGCTTGAACGCACCTACTTTTGAGCAGTACTTC. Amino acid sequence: CASSLNAPTFEQYF.